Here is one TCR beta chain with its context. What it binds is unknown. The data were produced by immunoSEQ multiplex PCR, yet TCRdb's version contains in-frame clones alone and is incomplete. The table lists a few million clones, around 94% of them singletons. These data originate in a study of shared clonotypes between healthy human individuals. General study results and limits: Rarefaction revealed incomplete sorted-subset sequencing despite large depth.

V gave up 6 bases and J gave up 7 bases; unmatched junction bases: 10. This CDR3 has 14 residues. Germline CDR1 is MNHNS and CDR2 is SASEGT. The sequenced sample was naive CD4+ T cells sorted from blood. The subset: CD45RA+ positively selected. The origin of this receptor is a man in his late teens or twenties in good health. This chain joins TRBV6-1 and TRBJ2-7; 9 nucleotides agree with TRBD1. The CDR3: CASRGQGEAGEQYF. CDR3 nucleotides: TGTGCCAGCAGGGGACAGGGAGAAGCAGGTGAGCAGTACTTC.